The source of this T cell receptor (beta chain) is a study of shared clonotypes between healthy human individuals. Overall study: The study enrolled a couple of women and a few men aged 18 to 49. Overall study results and limits: Roughly 5% of naive CD4 clonotypes were shared across a handful of donors.

Naivety among CD8 cells was defined by CD45RO negativity and positive CCR7 selection, thereby excluding terminally differentiated effector memory CD45RA+ cells. This clone turned up a few times. Its antigen is still unknown. A roughly 200 ng quantity of DNA, 32,000 or so T cell genomes, went into the sorted-subset replicate PCRs. Produced via immunoSEQ multiplex PCR; TCRdb's table is partial and in-frame only. The sample includes hundreds of thousands of clones, 80% to 95% seen only once; the top ten take under 30%. With 5 bases clipped from V and 2 bases from J, the junction kept 5 bases outside the gene matches. The length of the CDR3 is 14 residues. The germline V gene encodes CDR1 SEHNR and CDR2 FQNEAQ (reference sequence).

The rearrangement joins TRBV7-9 to TRBJ2-5; 7 nucleotides align to TRBD1. Input material: naive CD8+ T cells sorted from blood. This TCR came from a man aged 30 to 39 in good health. This chain's CDR3 is CASSRRGQQETQYF. The CDR3 DNA sequence: TGTGCCAGCAGCCGTCGGGGACAGCAAGAGACCCAGTACTTC.